There are a few counts of the clone carrying this T cell receptor (beta chain). This sample is drawn from a study of blood T cell repertoires in COVID-19. For the study at large: Sites across the United States, Italy and Spain contributed samples from acute and convalescent COVID-19.

Original handling: Reference gene primer amplification gave estimated nucleated cell counts. TCRdb's table, derived via immunoSEQ multiplex PCR, lists solely in-frame clones and lacks some. V, J and clone size are those of that table, while D and trimming were read from the DNA. The data contain fewer than 140,000 clones, under 90% of them singletons. Germline values: CDR1 MNHEY, CDR2 SMNVEV (reference sequence). The V segment lost 5 bases and the J segment 0 bases; nucleotides outside the gene matches: 9. CDR3 length equals 19 residues. The chain is built from TRBV27 and TRBJ2-3; 15 nucleotides agree with TRBD2. This receptor was taken from an older woman with acute or convalescent COVID-19. Sequenced input: peripheral blood. The CDR3 region is CASSPRTSGRAVSTDTQYF. The CDR3, as DNA: TGTGCCAGCAGTCCTCGGACTAGCGGGAGGGCCGTCAGCACAGATACGCAGTATTTT.